This record looks at one T cell receptor (beta chain) sequence and its context. Here immunoSEQ multiplex PCR was the method, and the copy in TCRdb shows in-frame clones only, minus some. The table lists about 100,000 clones, about 84% of them singletons. There are 17 residues in the CDR3. Germline V gene sequence: CDR1 SGHTA, CDR2 FQGNSA. The ends lost 2 bases at V and 0 bases at J; junction bases unmatched: 7. The record originates from a study of blood T cell repertoires in COVID-19. This receptor was obtained from a human donor in a cohort sampled during active COVID-19. This chain uses TRBV7-2 with TRBJ1-5; 7 positions match TRBD1. The sequenced material came from peripheral blood. The DNA of the CDR3 is TGTGCCAGCAGCTTACAGGGGGGCCCCTATAGCAATCAGCCCCAGCATTTT. Protein product: CASSLQGGPYSNQPQHF.